These T cell receptor beta chains were read from a single sample in a study of tumor-infiltrating lymphocytes in localized non-small cell lung cancer. The data were produced by immunoSEQ multiplex PCR, yet TCRdb's version contains in-frame clones alone and is incomplete. The data hold around 16,000 clones, with roughly 69% observed a single time. The sample comprised lung tumor tissue. The receptors were gathered from a human donor with non-small cell lung cancer. Each CDR3 is given with its conserved first and last residue. The D gene is left open where the match is weak. Clone size is stated in some rows and not others, as once, few, many or a class when expanded.

j_gene: TRBJ1-6
abundance: NA
d_gene: NA
v_gene: TRBV30
CDR3nt: TGTGCCTGGAGTGTGGGGGGCTCCTATAATTCACCCCTCCACTTT
CDR3aa: CAWSVGGSYNSPLHF

j_gene: TRBJ1-5
abundance: NA
d_gene: NA
v_gene: TRBV27
CDR3nt: TGTGCCAGCAGTTTGAGGGTTCCCGGACTTAGGGGCATTGGCAATCAGCCCCAGCATTTT
CDR3aa: CASSLRVPGLRGIGNQPQHF

j_gene: TRBJ2-2
abundance: NA
d_gene: NA
v_gene: TRBV19
CDR3nt: TGTGCCAGCGGAGGATCCGGGGAGCTGTTTTTT
CDR3aa: CASGGSGELFF

j_gene: TRBJ1-1
abundance: NA
d_gene: TRBD1
v_gene: TRBV29-1
CDR3nt: TGCAGCGGGGGACAGTTGAACACTGAAGCTTTCTTT
CDR3aa: CSGGQLNTEAFF

j_gene: TRBJ2-7
abundance: NA
d_gene: NA
v_gene: TRBV7-2
CDR3nt: TGTGCCAGCAGCTTAGGATTGGGTCAGACTTCCTACGAGCAGTACTTC
CDR3aa: CASSLGLGQTSYEQYF

j_gene: TRBJ2-7
abundance: NA
d_gene: NA
v_gene: TRBV2
CDR3nt: TGTGCCAGCAGTGAGCAGTACTACGAGCAGTACTTC
CDR3aa: CASSEQYYEQYF

j_gene: TRBJ1-1
abundance: NA
d_gene: NA
v_gene: TRBV11-3
CDR3nt: TGTGCCAGCAGCTTAGACGCCGTTCGGAACACTGAAGCTTTCTTT
CDR3aa: CASSLDAVRNTEAFF

j_gene: TRBJ2-2
abundance: NA
d_gene: TRBD1
v_gene: TRBV11-3
CDR3nt: TGTGCCAGCAGCCGGGACAGGGAGGTTACCGGGGAGCTGTTTTTT
CDR3aa: CASSRDREVTGELFF

j_gene: TRBJ2-5
abundance: NA
d_gene: NA
v_gene: TRBV7-8
CDR3nt: TGTGCCAGCAGCTTACTAGAGACCCAGTACTTC
CDR3aa: CASSLLETQYF

j_gene: TRBJ1-1
abundance: few
d_gene: NA
v_gene: TRBV19
CDR3nt: TGTGCCAGTAGTAACCCTTCCCCACTGGGGCAGGTTGAAGCTTTCTTT
CDR3aa: CASSNPSPLGQVEAFF

j_gene: TRBJ1-3
abundance: NA
d_gene: NA
v_gene: TRBV30
CDR3nt: TGTGCCTGGGGTATCAAAAGCTCTGGAAACACCATATATTTT
CDR3aa: CAWGIKSSGNTIYF

j_gene: TRBJ1-1
abundance: NA
d_gene: TRBD1
v_gene: TRBV5-4
CDR3nt: TGTGCCAGCAGCCCAACAGGGGAGAACACTGAAGCTTTCTTT
CDR3aa: CASSPTGENTEAFF

j_gene: TRBJ2-3
abundance: once
d_gene: NA
v_gene: TRBV19
CDR3nt: TGTGCCAGTCCCTCCCCCTCGGGAGATACGCAGTATTTT
CDR3aa: CASPSPSGDTQYF

j_gene: TRBJ1-5
abundance: NA
d_gene: NA
v_gene: TRBV28
CDR3nt: TGTGCCAGCAGGACCCCAGGTGATAGCAATCAGCCCCAGCATTTT
CDR3aa: CASRTPGDSNQPQHF

j_gene: TRBJ2-7
abundance: once
d_gene: NA
v_gene: TRBV6-1
CDR3nt: TGTGCCAGCAGTGAAGGAGTTGGGGCCTCCGACGAGCAGTACTTC
CDR3aa: CASSEGVGASDEQYF

j_gene: TRBJ2-3
abundance: NA
d_gene: NA
v_gene: TRBV5-1
CDR3nt: TGCGCCAGCAGCTTGGCCCTCACCCCCACAGATACGCAGTATTTT
CDR3aa: CASSLALTPTDTQYF

j_gene: TRBJ2-7
abundance: NA
d_gene: NA
v_gene: TRBV29-1
CDR3nt: TGCAGCGTTGCCCGGGACCACGAGCAGTACTTC
CDR3aa: CSVARDHEQYF